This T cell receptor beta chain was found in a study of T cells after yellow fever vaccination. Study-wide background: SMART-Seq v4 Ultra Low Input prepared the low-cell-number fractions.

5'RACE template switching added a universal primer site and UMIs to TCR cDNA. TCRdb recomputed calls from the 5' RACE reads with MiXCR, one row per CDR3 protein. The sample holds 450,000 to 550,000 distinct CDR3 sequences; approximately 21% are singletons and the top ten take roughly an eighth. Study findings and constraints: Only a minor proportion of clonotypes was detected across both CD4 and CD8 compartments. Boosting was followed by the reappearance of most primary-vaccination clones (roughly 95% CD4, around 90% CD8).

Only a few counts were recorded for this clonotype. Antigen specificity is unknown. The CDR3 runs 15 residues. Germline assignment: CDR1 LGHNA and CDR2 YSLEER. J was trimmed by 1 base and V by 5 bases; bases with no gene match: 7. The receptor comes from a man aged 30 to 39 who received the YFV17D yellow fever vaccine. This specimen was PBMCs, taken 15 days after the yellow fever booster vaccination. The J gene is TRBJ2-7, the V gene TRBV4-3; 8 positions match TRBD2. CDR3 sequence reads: CASSSRLALSYEQYF. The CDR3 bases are TGCGCCAGCAGCTCCCGACTAGCGCTTTCCTACGAGCAGTACTTC.